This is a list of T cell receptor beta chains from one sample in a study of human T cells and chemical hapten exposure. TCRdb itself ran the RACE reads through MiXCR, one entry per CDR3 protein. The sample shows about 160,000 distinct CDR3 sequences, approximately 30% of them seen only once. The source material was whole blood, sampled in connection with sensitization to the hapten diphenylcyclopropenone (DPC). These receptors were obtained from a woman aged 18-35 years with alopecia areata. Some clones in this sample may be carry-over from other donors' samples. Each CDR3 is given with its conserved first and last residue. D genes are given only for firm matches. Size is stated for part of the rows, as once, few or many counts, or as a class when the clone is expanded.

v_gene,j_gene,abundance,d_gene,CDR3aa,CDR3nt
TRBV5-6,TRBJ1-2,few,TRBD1,CASSGTGASYGYTF,TGTGCCAGCAGCGGGACAGGGGCCTCCTATGGCTACACCTTC
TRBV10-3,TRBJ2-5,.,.,CAISARMETQYF,TGTGCCATCAGTGCCAGGATGGAGACCCAGTACTTC
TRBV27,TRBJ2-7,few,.,CASSLTGTYSNEQYF,TGTGCCAGCAGTCTTACCGGGACATACTCCAACGAGCAGTACTTC
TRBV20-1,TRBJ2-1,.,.,CSAPGRYSYNEQFF,TGCAGTGCACCGGGTCGATACTCCTACAATGAGCAGTTCTTC
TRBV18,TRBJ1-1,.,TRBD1,CASTKRQGLGDGGTEAFF,TGTGCCAGCACGAAACGACAGGGTTTAGGGGACGGGGGCACTGAAGCTTTCTTT
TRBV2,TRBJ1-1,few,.,CASSEQGNTEAFF,TGTGCCAGCAGTGAGCAGGGGAACACTGAAGCTTTCTTT
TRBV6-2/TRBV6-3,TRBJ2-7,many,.,CASNTGREQYF,TGTGCCAGCAATACAGGGCGCGAGCAGTACTTC
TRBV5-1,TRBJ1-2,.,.,CASSLDPQGRTNYGYTF,TGCGCCAGCAGCTTGGATCCCCAGGGGCGAACTAACTATGGCTACACCTTC
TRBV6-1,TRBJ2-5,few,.,CASTVAIQETQYF,TGTGCCAGCACCGTAGCGATCCAAGAGACCCAGTACTTC
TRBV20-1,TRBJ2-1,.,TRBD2,CSANSGESNEQFF,TGCAGTGCTAATAGCGGGGAGTCCAATGAGCAGTTCTTC
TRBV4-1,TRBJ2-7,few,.,CASSPGPASSYEQYF,TGCGCCAGCAGCCCGGGACCTGCGAGCTCCTACGAGCAGTACTTC
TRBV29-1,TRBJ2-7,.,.,CSVLYPGALSEQYF,TGCAGCGTTTTATACCCGGGCGCTCTCTCGGAGCAGTACTTC
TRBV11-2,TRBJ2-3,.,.,CASSLGEYVQADTQYF,TGTGCCAGCAGCTTAGGGGAGTACGTTCAAGCAGATACGCAGTATTTT
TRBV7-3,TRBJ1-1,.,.,CASSSQGLNTEAFF,TGTGCCAGCAGCAGTCAAGGTTTGAACACTGAAGCTTTCTTT
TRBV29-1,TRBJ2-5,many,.,CSVELAPKTQYF,TGCAGCGTTGAACTAGCGCCTAAGACCCAGTACTTC
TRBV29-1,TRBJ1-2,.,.,CSVPPDRNYGYTF,TGCAGCGTCCCTCCGGACAGAAACTATGGCTACACCTTC
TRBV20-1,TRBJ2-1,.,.,CSARELPWQGTEQFF,TGCAGTGCTAGAGAACTCCCCTGGCAGGGGACTGAGCAGTTCTTC
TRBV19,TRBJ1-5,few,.,CASSPDSNNQPQHF,TGTGCCAGTAGCCCCGACAGCAACAATCAGCCCCAGCATTTT
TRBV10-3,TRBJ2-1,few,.,CVISESEGAEQFF,TGTGTCATCAGTGAGTCCGAGGGCGCTGAGCAGTTCTTC
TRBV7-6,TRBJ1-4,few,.,CASSFNPTDEKLFF,TGTGCCAGCAGCTTTAACCCAACCGATGAAAAACTGTTTTTT
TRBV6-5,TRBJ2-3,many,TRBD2,CASSSRSGLTDTQYF,TGTGCCAGCAGTTCTCGTAGCGGGCTCACAGATACGCAGTATTTT
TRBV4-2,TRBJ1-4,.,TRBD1,CASSQDGGQGSEKLFF,TGTGCCAGCAGCCAAGATGGGGGACAGGGAAGTGAAAAACTGTTTTTT
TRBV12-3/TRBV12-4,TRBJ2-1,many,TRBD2,CASSLFGRVSAYNEQFF,TGTGCCAGCAGTTTATTCGGGAGGGTATCGGCCTACAATGAGCAGTTCTTC
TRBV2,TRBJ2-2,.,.,CASSFPGRNTGELFF,TGTGCCAGCTCATTTCCGGGACGGAACACCGGGGAGCTGTTTTTT
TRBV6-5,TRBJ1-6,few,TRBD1,CASRNRGSPLHF,TGTGCCAGCAGAAACAGGGGGTCACCCCTCCACTTT
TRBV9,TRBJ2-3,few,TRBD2,CASSTPSGGSTDTQYF,TGTGCCAGCAGCACTCCTAGCGGGGGTAGCACAGATACGCAGTATTTT
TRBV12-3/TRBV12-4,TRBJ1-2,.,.,CASSFEGYGYTF,TGTGCCAGCAGTTTTGAAGGATATGGCTACACCTTC
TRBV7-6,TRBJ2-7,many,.,CASSTRQLEQYF,TGTGCCAGCAGCACCAGACAGTTGGAGCAGTACTTC
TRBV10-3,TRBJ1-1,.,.,CAISERTPGREGEAFF,TGTGCCATCAGTGAGAGGACCCCTGGGCGGGAAGGGGAAGCTTTCTTT
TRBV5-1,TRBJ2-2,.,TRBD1,CASSLRDRGPGELFF,TGCGCCAGCAGCCTCCGGGACAGGGGTCCCGGGGAGCTGTTTTTT
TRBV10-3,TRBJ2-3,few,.,CAITSLSTDTQYF,TGTGCCATCACTTCTCTCTCCACAGATACGCAGTATTTT
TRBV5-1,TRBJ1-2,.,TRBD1,CASSSTGGGSYGYTF,TGCGCCAGCAGCTCCACAGGGGGTGGATCCTATGGCTACACCTTC
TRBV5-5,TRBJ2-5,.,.,CASSLGGGPMETQYF,TGTGCCAGCAGCTTGGGAGGGGGGCCAATGGAGACCCAGTACTTC
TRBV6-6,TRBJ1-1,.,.,CASSYSIQSEAFF,TGTGCCAGCAGTTACTCGATACAGTCAGAAGCTTTCTTT
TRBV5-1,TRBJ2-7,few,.,CASSLIYGSYEQYF,TGCGCCAGCAGCTTGATATACGGCTCCTACGAGCAGTACTTC
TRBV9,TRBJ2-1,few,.,CASSPASGRDYNEQFF,TGTGCCAGCAGCCCTGCTAGTGGCAGGGACTACAATGAGCAGTTCTTC
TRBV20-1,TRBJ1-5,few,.,CSAKYSNQPQHF,TGCAGTGCGAAGTATAGCAATCAGCCCCAGCATTTT
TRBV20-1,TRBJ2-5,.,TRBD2,CSAYSTSGVQETQYF,TGCAGTGCCTACTCGACTAGCGGGGTCCAAGAGACCCAGTACTTC
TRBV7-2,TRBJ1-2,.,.,CASRITGNYGYTF,TGTGCCAGCAGGATAACAGGGAACTACGGCTACACCTTC
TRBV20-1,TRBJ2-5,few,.,CSARDGGGEETQYF,TGCAGTGCTAGAGATGGTGGCGGAGAAGAGACCCAGTACTTC
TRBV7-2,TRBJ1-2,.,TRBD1,CASSLSSGTGGIYGYTF,TGTGCCAGCAGCTTATCTTCAGGGACAGGGGGAATCTATGGCTACACCTTC
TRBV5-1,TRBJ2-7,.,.,CASSRTEPSYEQYF,TGCGCCAGCAGCCGGACAGAGCCCTCCTACGAGCAGTACTTC
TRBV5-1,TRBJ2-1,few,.,CASSKQEPAANEQFF,TGCGCCAGCAGCAAACAAGAGCCGGCCGCCAATGAGCAGTTCTTC
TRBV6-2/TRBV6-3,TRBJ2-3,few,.,CASSYSYLRGWGTDTQYF,TGTGCCAGCAGTTACTCGTACCTTAGGGGTTGGGGCACAGATACGCAGTATTTT
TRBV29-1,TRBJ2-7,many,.,CSGRDGGSYEQYF,TGCAGCGGCCGGGATGGGGGTTCCTACGAGCAGTACTTC
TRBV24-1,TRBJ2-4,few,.,CATSDFLNIQYF,TGTGCCACCAGTGATTTTTTAAACATTCAGTACTTC
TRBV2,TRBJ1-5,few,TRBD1,CASSEGQAFGPQHF,TGTGCCAGCAGTGAGGGACAGGCCTTCGGACCCCAGCATTTT
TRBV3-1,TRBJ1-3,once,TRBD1,CASSQWDSSGNTIYF,TGTGCCAGCAGCCAATGGGACAGCTCTGGAAACACCATATATTTT
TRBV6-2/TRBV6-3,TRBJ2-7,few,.,CASSNGEVSYEQYF,TGTGCCAGCAGTAACGGCGAAGTCTCCTACGAGCAGTACTTC
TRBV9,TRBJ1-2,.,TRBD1,CASSAGTAYGYTF,TGTGCCAGCAGCGCGGGGACAGCCTATGGCTACACCTTC
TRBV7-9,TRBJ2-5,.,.,CASSGGISLVQETQYF,TGTGCCAGCAGCGGGGGTATCTCCCTTGTTCAAGAGACCCAGTACTTC
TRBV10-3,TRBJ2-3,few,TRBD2,CAIGGLAASTDTQYF,TGTGCCATCGGTGGACTAGCGGCTAGCACAGATACGCAGTATTTT
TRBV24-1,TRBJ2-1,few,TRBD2,CATSEGLGRGNQQFF,TGTGCCACCAGTGAAGGGCTAGGGAGGGGCAATCAGCAGTTCTTC
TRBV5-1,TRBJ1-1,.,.,CASSWRDGDEAFF,TGCGCCAGCAGCTGGAGGGACGGAGATGAAGCTTTCTTT
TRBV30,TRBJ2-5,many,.,CAWKGPGAYQETQYF,TGTGCCTGGAAGGGTCCAGGGGCGTACCAAGAGACCCAGTACTTC
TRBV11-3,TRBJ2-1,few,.,CASSFSHTSPDEQFF,TGTGCCAGCAGCTTTTCCCACACTAGTCCCGATGAGCAGTTCTTC
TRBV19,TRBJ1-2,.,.,CASSNPGTPTNYGYTF,TGTGCCAGTAGTAACCCCGGGACCCCCACCAACTATGGCTACACCTTC
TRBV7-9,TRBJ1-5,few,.,CASSLDNQPQHF,TGTGCCAGCAGCTTAGATAATCAGCCCCAGCATTTT
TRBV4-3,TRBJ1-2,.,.,CASSQGKNFQAYGYTF,TGCGCCAGCAGCCAAGGGAAGAACTTCCAGGCTTATGGCTACACCTTC
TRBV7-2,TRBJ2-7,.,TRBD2,CASSLRLAGATHEQYF,TGTGCCAGCAGCTTACGACTAGCGGGAGCTACCCACGAGCAGTACTTC